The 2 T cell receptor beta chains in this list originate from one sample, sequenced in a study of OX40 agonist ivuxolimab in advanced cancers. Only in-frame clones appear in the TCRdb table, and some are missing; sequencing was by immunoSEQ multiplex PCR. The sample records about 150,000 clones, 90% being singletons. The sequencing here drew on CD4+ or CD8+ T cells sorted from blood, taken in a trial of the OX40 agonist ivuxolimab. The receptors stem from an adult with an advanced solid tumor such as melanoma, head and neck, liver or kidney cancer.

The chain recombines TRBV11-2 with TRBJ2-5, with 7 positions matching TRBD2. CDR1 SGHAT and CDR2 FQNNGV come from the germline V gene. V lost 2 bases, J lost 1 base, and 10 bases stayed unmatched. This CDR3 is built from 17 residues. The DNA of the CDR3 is TGTGCCAGCAGCTTAAGATCTAGCGGAAATCTCCAAGAGACCCAGTACTTC. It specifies CASSLRSSGNLQETQYF.

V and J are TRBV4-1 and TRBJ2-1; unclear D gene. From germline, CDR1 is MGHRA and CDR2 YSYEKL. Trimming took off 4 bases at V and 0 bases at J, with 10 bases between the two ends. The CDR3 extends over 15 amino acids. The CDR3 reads CASSLLAFSYNEQFF. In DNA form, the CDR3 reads TGCGCCAGCAGCCTCCTGGCCTTCTCCTACAATGAGCAGTTCTTC.